This T cell receptor (beta chain) derives from a study of beta chain features in type 1 diabetes. At the level of the study: Regarding age, gender and cell yields, patients proved similar to healthy donors. Whole-study findings and limits: Insertions at VDJ junctions were less frequent in type 1 diabetes patients. These patients also deleted more nucleotides at the same junctions. People with Type 1 diabetes carried modestly yet significantly shorter TCRB CDR3s in all four CD4+ subsets.

Sort purity for all populations was recorded as exceeding 98%. The V end was cut by 9 bases, the J end by 5 bases, with 19 bases between. Per the germline V gene, CDR1 is ENHRY and CDR2 is SYGVKD. This CDR3 has 15 amino acids. A remark on this clone: No antigen is known for it.

Of the isolated RNA, all was reverse transcribed, and so the sequenced material was expressed TCRB transcripts. Only in-frame clones appear in the TCRdb table, and some are missing; sequencing was by immunoSEQ multiplex PCR. The data contain approximately 17,000 clones, just under 55% of them singletons. The sample comprised stem cell memory CD4+ T cells from blood. The sequence came from a woman in her late teens or twenties in good health. This sequence joins TRBV10-3 and TRBJ2-2, with D tentatively TRBD2 (6 bases). In DNA, the CDR3 is TGTGCCATGCTTCGGGACTCCCGGGGTACCGGGGAGCTGTTTTTT. Translated: CAMLRDSRGTGELFF.